This entry describes one T cell receptor (beta chain). V was cut by 1 base and J by 0 bases, with 10 bases left in between. From germline, CDR1 is LGHNA and CDR2 YNFKEQ. The CDR3 covers 15 residues. This entry is derived from a study of blood T cell repertoires in COVID-19. Study-wide context: Samples came from the United States, Italy and Spain, spanning acute and convalescent COVID-19. PBMCs, B-cell-depleted T cells, or T cells were the source of the cDNA or gDNA that made up the material.

In the original workflow: Amplification of reference gene primers provided the estimated nucleated cell counts. Assay: immunoSEQ multiplex PCR; the TCRdb copy retains only in-frame clones and omits some. D and trimming come from the DNA, and the V and J calls and clone size come from that table. Found here are tens of thousands of clones, roughly 80% of them singletons; the top ten hold about 10%. Sequencing was carried out using peripheral blood. The TCR was taken from a human donor in a cohort sampled during active COVID-19. V gene TRBV4-2 combines with J gene TRBJ2-7; D gene unclear. The CDR3: CASSQGTLSSYEQYF. The CDR3 coding sequence is TGTGCCAGCAGCCAAGGTACCCTGAGCTCCTACGAGCAGTACTTC.